A single T cell receptor beta chain is shown here with its context. Libraries were prepared by immunoSEQ multiplex PCR; TCRdb keeps only in-frame clonotypes and omits some of them. The sample includes 55,000 or so clones, 75% to 90% seen only once; the top ten take about 5.3%. Locally advanced or metastatic urothelial carcinoma was diagnosed in the patients. Germline assignment: CDR1 SGHDT and CDR2 YYEEEE. The length of the CDR3 is 12 residues. V dropped 6 bases and J dropped 0 bases, with 4 bases sitting between them. These data belong to a study of PD-L1 blockade in urothelial cancer. For the study at large: About nine tenths of the roughly 29 patients comprised males who had bladder-origin urothelial cancer.

Sequenced here: PBMCs, sampled around atezolizumab (anti-PD-L1) treatment. V is TRBV5-6 and J is TRBJ1-5; D unclear. This sequence originates from a man between 35 and 55 years old with urothelial cancer. CDR3 amino acids: CASTVSNQPQHF. The CDR3 DNA reads TGTGCCAGCACCGTTAGCAATCAGCCCCAGCATTTT.